Each of the 12 T cell receptor beta chains below was sequenced from the same sample in a study of blood T cell repertoires in COVID-19. The table came from immunoSEQ multiplex PCR; TCRdb's copy has only in-frame clones and leaves some out. Seen here are some 72,000 clones, about 89% observed once, and the top ten hold around 5.3%. Sequenced: peripheral blood. These receptor sequences come from a man aged 50 to 60 with active or convalescent COVID-19.

The chain combines TRBV18 with TRBJ1-2; 9 nucleotides align to TRBD1. Germline assignment: CDR1 KGHSH and CDR2 LQKENI. The J segment lost 2 bases and the V segment lost 3 bases, leaving 4 bases of the junction unmatched. The CDR3 runs 15 residues. The CDR3 is CASSPGQGINYGYTF. CDR3 DNA sequence: TGTGCCAGCTCACCGGGACAGGGAATAAACTATGGCTACACCTTC.

The rearrangement joins TRBV14 to TRBJ2-3; weak D call: TRBD2 (7 bases). Trimming removed 5 bases from V and 3 bases from J, with 18 bases in between. Per germline, CDR1 SGHDN and CDR2 FVKESK. The CDR3 consists of 16 residues. CDR3 nucleotides: TGTGCCAGCAGCGTGCGAGGGGGGGGCCAAACAGATACGCAGTATTTT. Translated: CASSVRGGGQTDTQYF. The full variable domain, with the rest looked up from reference TRBV14 and TRBJ2-3, is EAGVTQFPSHSVIEKGQTVTLRCDPISGHDNLYWYRRVMGKEIKFLLHFVKESKQDESGMPNNRFLAERTGGTYSTLKVQPAELEDSGVYFCASSVRGGGQTDTQYFGPGTRLTVL.

The chain is built from TRBV28 and TRBJ2-2; D perhaps matches TRBD2 (5 bases). This CDR3 has 12 amino acids. V was clipped by 6 bases and J by 7 bases, with 9 bases between them. Germline-derived CDR1 and CDR2 are MDHEN and SYDVKM. The CDR3, as DNA: TGTGCCAGCAGCGTCGGGGTCGGGGAGCTGTTTTTT. Protein: CASSVGVGELFF.

The rearrangement uses TRBV10-3 and TRBJ2-5; 9 positions match TRBD2. The V segment lost 4 bases and the J segment 4 bases; nucleotides outside the gene matches: 7. The CDR3 has 15 amino acids. Germline loops: CDR1 ENHRY, CDR2 SYGVKD. The CDR3 nucleotides are TGTGCCATCAGTGTGCGGGGGGGCCGTGGAGAGACCCAGTACTTC. This translates into CAISVRGGRGETQYF.

The genes are TRBV27 and TRBJ1-4, with D uncertain. The germline gives CDR1 MNHEY, CDR2 SMNVEV (reference sequence). V shed 0 bases and J shed 4 bases, with 6 bases lying between them. The CDR3 runs to 14 residues. CDR3 in DNA: TGTGCCAGCAGTTTATCCAGTCTTAATGAAAAACTGTTTTTT. Translated: CASSLSSLNEKLFF.

This clone was recorded once. This chain links TRBV6-1 with TRBJ2-1; 7 bases align to TRBD2. Germline CDR1 reads MNHNS; CDR2 reads SASEGT. Unmatched junction bases numbered 15, after V lost 1 base and J lost 6 bases. The CDR3 consists of 18 residues. DNA of the CDR3: TGTGCCAGCAGTGAAGAGGGGAGGGGCGCGATGGTCTTCAATGAGCAGTTCTTC. Amino acids: CASSEEGRGAMVFNEQFF.

The chain carries TRBV7-2 and TRBJ1-2; TRBD1 matches at 9 bases. The germline V gene has CDR1 SGHTA and CDR2 FQGNSA. The CDR3 sequence is 13 residues long. The V segment lost 3 bases and the J segment 6 bases; nucleotides outside the gene matches: 2. The CDR3 spells CASSLGQGNGYTF. The CDR3 nucleotides are TGTGCCAGCAGCTTGGGACAGGGTAATGGCTACACCTTC.

V is TRBV19 and J is TRBJ2-7; D possibly corresponds to TRBD1 (6 bases). Germline assignment: CDR1 LNHDA and CDR2 SQIVND (reference sequence). V gave up 6 bases and J gave up 1 base, with 16 bases separating them. The length of the CDR3 is 15 residues. The CDR3 protein is CASRNDRTLSYEQYV. CDR3 DNA: TGTGCCAGTAGGAACGACAGGACCCTGTCCTACGAGCAGTACGTC.

The chain couples TRBV5-1 to TRBJ2-5; 8 positions agree with TRBD2. The CDR3 spans 15 residues. The V segment lost 4 bases and the J segment 4 bases; nucleotides outside the gene matches: 9. Per the germline V gene, CDR1 is SGHRS and CDR2 is YFSETQ. Here the CDR3 reads CASSRTAGGSETQYF. CDR3 DNA sequence: TGCGCCAGCAGCAGGACGGCGGGGGGCTCAGAGACCCAGTACTTC.

The table lists this clone with a count of one. This chain joins TRBV5-6 and TRBJ1-1; 12 positions agree with TRBD1. Losses at the gene ends were 3 bases for V and 6 bases for J; bases not matched to a gene: 9. The CDR3 runs 16 residues. Germline values: CDR1 SGHDT, CDR2 YYEEEE. CDR3 in amino acids: CASSYRDRGPRAEAFF. CDR3 sequence (DNA): TGTGCCAGCAGCTACCGGGACAGGGGGCCTAGGGCTGAAGCTTTCTTT.

V is TRBV18 and J is TRBJ2-3; D ambiguous. The CDR3 length is 15 residues. With 0 bases removed from V and 2 bases from J, the gap between germline ends came to 9 bases. Germline CDR1 is KGHSH and CDR2 is LQKENI. For the CDR3, the DNA is TGTGCCAGCTCACCACCGAATCAGGCCACAGATACGCAGTATTTT. This encodes CASSPPNQATDTQYF.

The chain is built from TRBV10-3 and TRBJ2-7; 8 positions agree with TRBD1. Germline trimming cut 2 bases from V and 5 bases from J; bases unmatched to any gene: 5. Per the germline V gene, CDR1 is ENHRY and CDR2 is SYGVKD. This CDR3 has 14 residues. In DNA form, the CDR3 reads TGTGCCATCAGTGAGAGGACAGGGTTCGACGAGCAGTACTTC. Translation gives CAISERTGFDEQYF.